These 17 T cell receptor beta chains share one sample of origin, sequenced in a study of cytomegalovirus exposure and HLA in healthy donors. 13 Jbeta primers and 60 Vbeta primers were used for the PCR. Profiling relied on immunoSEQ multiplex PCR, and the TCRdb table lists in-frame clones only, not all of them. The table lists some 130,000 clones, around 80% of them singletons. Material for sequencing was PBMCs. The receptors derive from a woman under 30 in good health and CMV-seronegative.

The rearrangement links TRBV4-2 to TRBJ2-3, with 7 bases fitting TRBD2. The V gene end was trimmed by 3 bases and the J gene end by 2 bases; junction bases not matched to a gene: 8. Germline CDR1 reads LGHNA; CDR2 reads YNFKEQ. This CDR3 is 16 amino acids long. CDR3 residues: CASSQRTRDYTDTQYF. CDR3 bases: TGTGCCAGCAGCCAGAGGACTAGAGATTACACAGATACGCAGTATTTT.

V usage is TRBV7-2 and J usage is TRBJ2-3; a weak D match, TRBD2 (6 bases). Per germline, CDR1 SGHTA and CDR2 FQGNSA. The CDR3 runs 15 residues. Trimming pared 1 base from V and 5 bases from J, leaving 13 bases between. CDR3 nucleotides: TGTGCCAGCAGCTTAGTCGGAGGGAAGGGAGATACGCAGTATTTT. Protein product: CASSLVGGKGDTQYF.

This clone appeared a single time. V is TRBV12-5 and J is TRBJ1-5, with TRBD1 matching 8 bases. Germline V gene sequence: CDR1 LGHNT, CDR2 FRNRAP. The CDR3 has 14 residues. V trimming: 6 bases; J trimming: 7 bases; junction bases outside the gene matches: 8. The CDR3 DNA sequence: TGTGCTAGTGGCCGGACAGGGCTGGGACAGCCCCAGCATTTT. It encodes CASGRTGLGQPQHF.

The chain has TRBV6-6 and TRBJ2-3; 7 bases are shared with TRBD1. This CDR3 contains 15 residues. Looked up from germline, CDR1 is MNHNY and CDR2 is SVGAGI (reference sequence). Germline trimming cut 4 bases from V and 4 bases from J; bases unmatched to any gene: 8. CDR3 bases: TGTGCCAGCAGTTTTCTACTCGACAGGGCAGATACGCAGTATTTT. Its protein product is CASSFLLDRADTQYF.

CDR3 bases: TGTGCCAGCAGCCTGACCCCAGGAGGAGTTAACTATGGCTACACCTTC. Amino acid sequence: CASSLTPGGVNYGYTF. The chain uses TRBV7-2 and TRBJ1-2; D gene uncertain. Germline CDR1 and CDR2: SGHTA and FQGNSA. V was clipped by 5 bases and J by 1 base, with 17 bases between them. The CDR3 spans 16 residues. The full variable domain, rest sourced from reference TRBV7-2 and TRBJ1-2, is GAGVSQSPSNKVTEKGKDVELRCDPISGHTALYWYRQSLGQGLEFLIYFQGNSAPDKSGLPSDRFSAERTGGSVSTLTIQRTQQEDSAVYLCASSLTPGGVNYGYTFGSGTRLTVV.

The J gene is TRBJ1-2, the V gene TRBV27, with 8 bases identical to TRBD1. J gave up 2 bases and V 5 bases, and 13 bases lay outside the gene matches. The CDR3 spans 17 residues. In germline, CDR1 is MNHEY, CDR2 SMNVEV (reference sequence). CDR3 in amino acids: CASSPGRDRRLNYGYTF. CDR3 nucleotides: TGTGCCAGCAGTCCCGGCCGGGACAGGCGGCTAAACTATGGCTACACCTTC.

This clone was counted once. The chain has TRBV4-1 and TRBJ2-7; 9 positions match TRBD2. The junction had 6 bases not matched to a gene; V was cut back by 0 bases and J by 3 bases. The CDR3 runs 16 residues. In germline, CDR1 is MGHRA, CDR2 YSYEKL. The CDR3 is CASSQDGLALDYEQYF. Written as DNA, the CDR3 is TGCGCCAGCAGCCAAGACGGACTAGCGCTGGACTACGAGCAGTACTTC.

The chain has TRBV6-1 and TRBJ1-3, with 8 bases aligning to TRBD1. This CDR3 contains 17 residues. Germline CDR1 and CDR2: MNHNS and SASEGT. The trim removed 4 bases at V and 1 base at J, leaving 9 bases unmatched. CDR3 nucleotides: TGTGCCAGCAGTGCTACGGACAGGGCGTTTTCTGGAAACACCATATATTTT. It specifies CASSATDRAFSGNTIYF.

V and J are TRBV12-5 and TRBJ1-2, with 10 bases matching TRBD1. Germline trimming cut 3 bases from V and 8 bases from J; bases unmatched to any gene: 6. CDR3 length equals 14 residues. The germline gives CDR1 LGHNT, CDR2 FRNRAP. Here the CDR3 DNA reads TGTGCTAGTGGTTTAAGACAGGGGGCGCCCGGCTACACCTTC. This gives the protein CASGLRQGAPGYTF.

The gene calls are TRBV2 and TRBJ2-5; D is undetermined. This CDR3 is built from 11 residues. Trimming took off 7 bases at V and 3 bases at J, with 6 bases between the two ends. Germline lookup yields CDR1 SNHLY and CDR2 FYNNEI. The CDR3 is CASTTKETQYF. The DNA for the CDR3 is TGTGCCAGCACAACAAAAGAGACCCAGTACTTC.

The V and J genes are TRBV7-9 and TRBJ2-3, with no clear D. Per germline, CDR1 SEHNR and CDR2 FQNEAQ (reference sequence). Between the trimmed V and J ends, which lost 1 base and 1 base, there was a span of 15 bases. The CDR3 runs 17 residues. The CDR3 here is CASSLVGLVERTDTQYF. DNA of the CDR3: TGTGCCAGCAGCTTAGTGGGCCTCGTCGAACGCACAGATACGCAGTATTTT.

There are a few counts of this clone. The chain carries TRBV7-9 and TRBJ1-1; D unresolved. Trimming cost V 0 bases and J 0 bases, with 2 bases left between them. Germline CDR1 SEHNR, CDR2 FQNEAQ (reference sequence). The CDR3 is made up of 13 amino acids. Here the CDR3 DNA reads TGTGCCAGCAGCTTAGCCTTGAACACTGAAGCTTTCTTT. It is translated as CASSLALNTEAFF.

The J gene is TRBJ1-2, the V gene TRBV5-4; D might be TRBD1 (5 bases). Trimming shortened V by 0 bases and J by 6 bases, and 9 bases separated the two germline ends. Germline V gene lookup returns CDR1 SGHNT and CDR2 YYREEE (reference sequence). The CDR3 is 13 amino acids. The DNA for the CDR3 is TGTGCCAGCAGCTTGGCCGCGGGGGATGGCTACACCTTC. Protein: CASSLAAGDGYTF.

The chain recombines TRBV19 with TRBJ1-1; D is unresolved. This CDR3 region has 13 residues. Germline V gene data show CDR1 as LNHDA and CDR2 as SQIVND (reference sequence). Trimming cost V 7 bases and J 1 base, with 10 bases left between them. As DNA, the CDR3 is TGTGCCAGTACCCATGCCGGGAACACTGAAGCTTTCTTT. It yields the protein CASTHAGNTEAFF.

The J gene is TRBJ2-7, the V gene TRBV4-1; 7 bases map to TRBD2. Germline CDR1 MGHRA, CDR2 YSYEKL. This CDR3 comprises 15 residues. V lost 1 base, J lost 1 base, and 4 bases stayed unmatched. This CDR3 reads CASSQARLASYEQYF. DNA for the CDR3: TGCGCCAGCAGCCAAGCCCGACTAGCATCCTACGAGCAGTACTTC.

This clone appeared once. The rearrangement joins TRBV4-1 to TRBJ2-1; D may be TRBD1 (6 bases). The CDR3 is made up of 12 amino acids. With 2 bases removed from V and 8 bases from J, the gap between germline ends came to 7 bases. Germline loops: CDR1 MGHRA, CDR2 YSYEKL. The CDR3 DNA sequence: TGCGCCAGCAGCCAAACAGGGTATGAGCAGTTCTTC. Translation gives CASSQTGYEQFF.

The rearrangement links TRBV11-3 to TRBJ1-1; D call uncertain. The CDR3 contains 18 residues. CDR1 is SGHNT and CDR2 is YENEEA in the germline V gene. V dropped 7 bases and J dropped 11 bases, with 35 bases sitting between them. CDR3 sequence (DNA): TGTGCCAGCAACCTTTTTATAAAGAGGGTTCTCTTTCATGGAGAGGCTTTCTTT. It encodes CASNLFIKRVLFHGEAFF.